Presented here are 14 T cell receptor beta chains from one specimen sequenced in a study of T-cell memory formation after mild COVID-19. TCRdb processed the 5' RACE reads anew with MiXCR; each CDR3 protein has one entry. The top ten hold approximately 20% of the sample, which has about 340,000 distinct CDR3 sequences, approximately 16% seen once. Sequenced sample: PBMCs or a T cell subset sorted from them (not recorded which). The receptor source for this set is a man between 18 and 29 years old who had mild COVID-19 (a few samples of this study predate the infection). Cell type and time point are not known.

This clonotype was seen more than once but under ten times. This chain joins TRBV20-1 and TRBJ2-2; D is perhaps TRBD2 (5 bases). This CDR3 is built from 14 residues. Germline V gene sequence: CDR1 DFQATT, CDR2 SNEGSKA (reference sequence). CDR3 amino acids: CSSRRGSNTGELFF. CDR3 sequence (DNA): TGCAGCTCCCGGCGAGGGTCGAACACCGGGGAGCTGTTTTTT.

In this sample, this clonotype turned up a few times. V and J are TRBV12-5 and TRBJ2-3; 9 bases are shared with TRBD1. The CDR3 extends over 18 amino acids. The germline V gene encodes CDR1 LGHNT and CDR2 FRNRAP. V trimming: 6 bases; J trimming: 2 bases; junction bases outside the gene matches: 15. CDR3 protein: CASGRSRDRVLNTDTQYF. The DNA for the CDR3 is TGTGCTAGTGGCCGCAGCCGGGACAGGGTGTTAAACACAGATACGCAGTATTTT.

This clonotype was detected only a few times. The chain couples TRBV6-5 to TRBJ1-1; D remains ambiguous. The CDR3 sequence is 12 residues long. The ends were cut back, 5 bases at V and 1 base at J, with 5 bases in the middle. The germline V gene has CDR1 MNHEY and CDR2 SVGAGI. The CDR3 loop is CASSERNTEAFF. The CDR3 coding sequence is TGTGCCAGCAGTGAGAGGAACACTGAAGCTTTCTTT.

The V gene is TRBV7-9, the J gene TRBJ2-1, with 11 bases aligning to TRBD2. The CDR3 extends over 14 amino acids. Looked up from germline, CDR1 is SEHNR and CDR2 is FQNEAQ (reference sequence). After removal of 5 bases from V and 10 bases from J, the junction contained 7 bases not matched to a gene. The CDR3 reads CASSLAGTSGEQFF. CDR3 nucleotide sequence: TGTGCCAGCAGCCTGGCGGGGACTAGCGGCGAGCAGTTCTTC.

This clonotype was counted a few times. The gene calls are TRBV2 and TRBJ2-2, with TRBD1 identical over 7 bases. V dropped 6 bases and J dropped 3; count of bases not matched to a gene: 4. This CDR3 has 14 amino acids. CDR1 and CDR2 (germline): SNHLY, FYNNEI. The chain's CDR3 is CASRSQGDTGELFF. The CDR3 bases are TGTGCCAGCAGGAGCCAGGGGGACACCGGGGAGCTGTTTTTT. Filled out from reference TRBV2 and TRBJ2-2, the complete variable domain reads EPEVTQTPSHQVTQMGQEVILRCVPISNHLYFYWYRQILGQKVEFLVSFYNNEISEKSEIFDDQFSVERPDGSNFTLKIRSTKLEDSAMYFCASRSQGDTGELFFGEGSRLTVL.

There are many counts of this clonotype. This chain joins TRBV12-3 or TRBV12-4 and TRBJ2-3; D is perhaps TRBD1 or TRBD2 (5 bases each). V dropped 8 bases and J dropped 2 bases, with 11 bases sitting between them. This CDR3 is built from 13 residues. As DNA, the CDR3 is TGTGCCAGCCGCCGGGGCCACACAGATACGCAGTATTTT. Protein: CASRRGHTDTQYF.

This clonotype was detected a few times. The chain's CDR3 is CSAYFHLRGNNEQFF. CDR3 DNA sequence: TGCAGTGCTTATTTTCACCTTCGAGGAAACAATGAGCAGTTCTTC. The chain combines TRBV20-1 with TRBJ2-1; D gene unclear. From germline, CDR1 is DFQATT and CDR2 SNEGSKA (reference sequence). The CDR3 consists of 15 residues. Trimming took 5 bases from V and 5 from J, leaving 19 bases between them.

The chain joins TRBV7-9 to TRBJ2-3; D is possibly TRBD2 (7 bases). CDR3 size: 15 residues. V was cut by 5 bases and J by 1 base, with 13 bases left in between. In germline, CDR1 is SEHNR, CDR2 FQNEAQ (reference sequence). The CDR3: CASSGGGRGTDTQYF. CDR3 nucleotides: TGTGCCAGCAGCGGGGGGGGCCGGGGCACAGATACGCAGTATTTT.

The V gene is TRBV12-3 or TRBV12-4, the J gene TRBJ1-2, with unresolved D. This CDR3 has 13 amino acids. Trimming cost V 7 bases and J 8 bases, with 17 bases left between them. CDR3 protein: CASKRAPERGYTF. In DNA form, the CDR3 reads TGTGCCAGCAAACGGGCTCCGGAAAGGGGCTACACCTTC.

This clonotype was observed many times. CDR3 amino acids: CASSQLQGKPQHF. CDR3 sequence (DNA): TGCGCCAGCAGCCAATTGCAGGGTAAACCCCAGCATTTT. The chain carries TRBV4-3 and TRBJ1-5; maybe TRBD1 (5 bases). The CDR3 extends over 13 amino acids. Trimming removed 2 bases at V and 10 bases at J, with 12 bases between. CDR1 is LGHNA, CDR2 YSLEER, per germline.

The CDR3 spells CASSSVGGSTDTQYF. DNA for the CDR3: TGTGCCAGCAGCTCCGTGGGGGGAAGCACAGATACGCAGTATTTT. The chain recombines TRBV5-4 with TRBJ2-3, with TRBD2 as a possible D gene (6 bases). CDR1 is SGHNT and CDR2 is YYREEE in the germline V gene (reference sequence). The CDR3 runs 15 residues. V was pared by 3 bases and J by 0 bases, with 11 bases between.

The CDR3 DNA is TGCGCCAGCAGCTTAACTAGCGGGACCTACGAGCAGTACTTC. Amino acid sequence: CASSLTSGTYEQYF. The chain uses TRBV5-1 and TRBJ2-7, with 10 bases aligning to TRBD2. This CDR3 has 14 residues. Germline CDR1 is SGHRS and CDR2 is YFSETQ. V trimming: 2 bases; J trimming: 2 bases; junction bases outside the gene matches: 1.

This clonotype was counted only a few times. The chain is built from TRBV20-1 and TRBJ1-5, with 9 bases fitting TRBD1. The CDR3 is 15 residues long. With V trimmed by 2 bases and J by 6 bases, 8 bases remained unmatched. Germline-derived CDR1 and CDR2 are DFQATT and SNEGSKA (reference sequence). CDR3 sequence reads: CSARPPDRGTQPQHF. The CDR3 bases are TGCAGTGCTAGACCCCCCGACAGGGGGACTCAGCCCCAGCATTTT.

The rearrangement uses TRBV27 and TRBJ2-3; unclear D gene. CDR3 length: 15 residues. Trimming pared 5 bases from V and 3 bases from J, leaving 15 bases between. Germline V gene sequence: CDR1 MNHEY, CDR2 SMNVEV (reference sequence). The CDR3 region is CASSATPLGTDTQYF. In DNA form, the CDR3 reads TGTGCCAGCAGTGCGACCCCACTGGGGACAGATACGCAGTATTTT.